A selection of T cell receptor beta chains follows, all from one sample in a study of human T cells and chemical hapten exposure. TCRdb fed the RACE reads into MiXCR, producing one record per CDR3 protein. The table includes some 97,000 distinct CDR3 sequences, 27% detected once. Sequencing was performed on whole blood, taken in connection with sensitization to the hapten diphenylcyclopropenone (DPC). The receptors were sampled from a man between 40 and 49 years old with alopecia areata. Some clones in this sample may be carry-over from other donors' samples. The CDR3 runs from the conserved cysteine through the conserved F or W. The D gene is left open where the match is weak. A row's size may be missing; if present it is once, few, many or a size class.

v_call	j_call	clone_size	d_call	cdr3_nt	cdr3_aa
TRBV7-2	TRBJ1-5	.	.	TGTGCCAGCAGCTTGGTTAAAGGGGGGAGCAATCAGCCCCAGCATTTT	CASSLVKGGSNQPQHF
TRBV10-3	TRBJ1-1	.	.	TGTGCCATCAGGCCAGGGAGAAACACTGAAGCTTTCTTT	CAIRPGRNTEAFF
TRBV7-7	TRBJ2-5	.	.	TGTGCCAGCAGCTTGGGGGCGTCAGCTGCCGAGACCCAGTACTTC	CASSLGASAAETQYF
TRBV5-1	TRBJ2-2	few	TRBD1	TGCGCCAGCAGCCCAAGGACAGGGGGCACCGGGGAGCTGTTTTTT	CASSPRTGGTGELFF
TRBV2	TRBJ2-5	.	.	TGTGCCAGCAGTGATTCGGGGGTGGGGACCCAGTACTTC	CASSDSGVGTQYF
TRBV20-1	TRBJ2-3	.	.	TGCAGTGCAAGCGCAGGAAGCACAGATACGCAGTATTTT	CSASAGSTDTQYF
TRBV20-1	TRBJ1-5	few	.	TGCAGTGCTAGGGTCGACAGGTGGATGAGTGGTCAGCCCCAGCATTTT	CSARVDRWMSGQPQHF
TRBV12-3/TRBV12-4	TRBJ2-6	.	.	TGTGCCAGCAGAGTCTCTGGGGCCAACGTCCTGACTTTC	CASRVSGANVLTF
TRBV12-3/TRBV12-4	TRBJ2-7	.	TRBD2	TGTGCCAGCAGTTTAAGAGGAAGCGGGAGCTACGAGCAGTACTTC	CASSLRGSGSYEQYF
TRBV27	TRBJ2-1	.	TRBD1	TGTGCCAGCAGTTTGTCCGGGACAGCCAGTCACAATGAGCAGTTCTTC	CASSLSGTASHNEQFF
TRBV9	TRBJ2-1	.	.	TGTGCCAGCAGCGTAGTCCCACAGGCGAGCTCCTACAATGAGCAGTTCTTC	CASSVVPQASSYNEQFF
TRBV4-1	TRBJ2-2	once	TRBD1	TGCGCCAGCAGCCAACCGGCAGGGGGCACGAACACCGGGGAGCTGTTTTTT	CASSQPAGGTNTGELFF
TRBV12-5	TRBJ1-1	.	.	TGTGCTAGTGGACGGAACACTGAAGCTTTCTTT	CASGRNTEAFF
TRBV20-1	TRBJ2-3	once	TRBD2	TGCAGTGTCCAAAGGGACAGGGGAACGACTAGCGGGGGCGCAGATACGCAGTATTTT	CSVQRDRGTTSGGADTQYF
TRBV28	TRBJ2-4	few	TRBD1	TGTGCCAGCAGTGACCTTCTCCAGGGGGCGAGGAACATTCAGTACTTC	CASSDLLQGARNIQYF
TRBV5-4	TRBJ2-2	few	.	TGTGCCAGCAGCTTGGTAGACAACGGGGAGCTGTTTTTT	CASSLVDNGELFF
TRBV14	TRBJ2-7	.	.	TGTGCCAGCAGCCAACAGTTGGGCTACGAGCAGTACTTC	CASSQQLGYEQYF
TRBV7-9	TRBJ2-3	.	TRBD1	TGTGCCAGCAGCCGGGACAGGGACACAGATACGCAGTATTTT	CASSRDRDTDTQYF
TRBV12-3/TRBV12-4	TRBJ2-7	few	.	TGTGCCAGCAGTGCCGGGACGGGGGGCGCAAACTACGAGCAGTACTTC	CASSAGTGGANYEQYF
TRBV6-5	TRBJ2-2	few	.	TGTGCCAGCAGTTACTTCAGGGATGACACCGGGGAGCTGTTTTTT	CASSYFRDDTGELFF
TRBV11-2	TRBJ2-1	few	.	TGTGCTTCGGGTGTCCTGGGGATCCCTGAGCAGTTCTTC	CASGVLGIPEQFF
TRBV20-1	TRBJ1-1	.	.	TGCAGTGCTAGTCCCCAGACCTTGAGCACTGAAGCTTTCTTT	CSASPQTLSTEAFF
TRBV5-5	TRBJ1-5	.	.	TGTGCCAGCAGCTTCGCAGGGGATAGCAATCAGCCCCAGCATTTT	CASSFAGDSNQPQHF
TRBV12-3/TRBV12-4	TRBJ2-3	.	.	TGTGCCAGCAGTTTCGGGCAGAACACAGATACGCAGTATTTT	CASSFGQNTDTQYF
TRBV6-5	TRBJ2-5	few	.	TGTGCCAGCAGTGGTCCGGGGAGGGAGACCCAGTACTTC	CASSGPGRETQYF
TRBV28	TRBJ2-7	.	TRBD2	TGTGCCAGCCGGACTAGCGGGAGGGCCAGGGACGAGCAGTACTTC	CASRTSGRARDEQYF
TRBV7-9	TRBJ2-3	.	TRBD2	TGTGCCAGCAGCTCTCATCTCACTAGCGGGGCTAGCACAGATACGCAGTATTTT	CASSSHLTSGASTDTQYF
TRBV2	TRBJ2-1	once	TRBD1	TGTGCCAGCAGTGAAGACAGGGGCTTTGAGCAGTTCTTC	CASSEDRGFEQFF
TRBV7-9	TRBJ2-2	.	.	TGTGCCAGCAGCCTTCTGGGCGGGAACACCGGGGAGCTGTTTTTT	CASSLLGGNTGELFF
TRBV28	TRBJ1-1	few	.	TGTGCCAGCAGTCTCTTAGGCACTGAAGCTTTCTTT	CASSLLGTEAFF
TRBV5-1	TRBJ2-3	.	TRBD2	TGCGCCAGCAGTTACGGACTAGCGGGAGGAGGCACAGATACGCAGTATTTT	CASSYGLAGGGTDTQYF
TRBV12-2	TRBJ2-5	.	.	TGTGCAAGTCGCTTAGAACGAGTCAGAGAAGAGACCCAGTACTTC	CASRLERVREETQYF
TRBV6-2/TRBV6-3	TRBJ2-1	many	.	TGTGCCAGCAGTCCGTGGACTCACGAGCAGTTCTTC	CASSPWTHEQFF
TRBV3-1	TRBJ1-5	many	.	TGTGCCAGCAGCCAAGTGGACGGGTGGCCCCAGCATTTT	CASSQVDGWPQHF
TRBV20-1	TRBJ2-6	few	TRBD2	TGCAGTGCTAGACCCGGGGGGACTGGGGCCAACGTCCTGACTTTC	CSARPGGTGANVLTF
TRBV27	TRBJ1-1	.	.	TGTGCCAGCAGTCTAACACCGACGGGCACTGAAGCTTTCTTT	CASSLTPTGTEAFF
TRBV12-3/TRBV12-4	TRBJ1-1	few	.	TGTGCCAGCAGTTTAGGTTCCTTTGAAGCTTTCTTT	CASSLGSFEAFF
TRBV6-1	TRBJ2-7	.	TRBD1	TGTGCCAGCAGAACCCCCGGGACAGGGGGCTACGAGCAGTACTTC	CASRTPGTGGYEQYF
TRBV7-6	TRBJ2-7	few	TRBD2	TGTGCCAGCAGCTTAGCGCTTAGCGGGAACCCCCGCGGGGAGCAGTACTTC	CASSLALSGNPRGEQYF
TRBV6-1	TRBJ1-5	.	.	TGTGCCAGCAGTGAGTGGGGGTATAGCAATCAGCCCCAGCATTTT	CASSEWGYSNQPQHF
TRBV4-2	TRBJ2-7	.	.	TGTGCCAGCAGCCAAGAAAGGTTAGGATCCTACGAGCAGTACTTC	CASSQERLGSYEQYF
TRBV7-9	TRBJ2-5	.	.	TGTGCCAGCAGCTTAGCGGCAGGCCGAGAGACCCAGTACTTC	CASSLAAGRETQYF
TRBV20-1	TRBJ2-7	.	TRBD1	TGCAGTGCCACGGGACAGGGCTACGAGCAGTACTTC	CSATGQGYEQYF
TRBV20-1	TRBJ1-1	few	.	TGCAGTGCTAGAGATGGCGGGAACACTGAAGCTTTCTTT	CSARDGGNTEAFF
TRBV6-1	TRBJ2-3	few	.	TGTGCCAGCAGGGAGCAAGTGAGCACAGATACGCAGTATTTT	CASREQVSTDTQYF
TRBV24-1	TRBJ2-6	.	.	TGTGCCACCAGTGATCGGGACAAGGGCTCTCGTGGGGCCAACGTCCTGACTTTC	CATSDRDKGSRGANVLTF
TRBV5-4	TRBJ2-3	few	.	TGTGCCAGCAGCTTCGGTATAAGTGGCACAGATACGCAGTATTTT	CASSFGISGTDTQYF
TRBV4-3	TRBJ1-4	.	.	TGCGCCAGCAGCCAATGGGGGGCAGGAGATGAAAAACTGTTTTTT	CASSQWGAGDEKLFF
TRBV20-1	TRBJ2-7	.	.	TGCAGTGTAGGGGTCGCCTACGAGCAGTACTTC	CSVGVAYEQYF
TRBV6-1	TRBJ2-3	.	TRBD2	TGTGCCAGCAGTGGTGGACTAGCGGGAGGATCCACAGATACGCAGTATTTT	CASSGGLAGGSTDTQYF
TRBV5-6	TRBJ2-5	few	.	TGTGCCAGCAGCTTGGAGGCACAAGAGACCCAGTACTTC	CASSLEAQETQYF
TRBV7-2	TRBJ2-3	.	.	TGTGCCAGCAGCTTAATCCTAGCGAGGGGAGATACGCAGTATTTT	CASSLILARGDTQYF
TRBV6-6	TRBJ2-6	.	.	TGTGCCAGCAATCAACCCCCCACCCCCTCTGGGGCCAACGTCCTGACTTTC	CASNQPPTPSGANVLTF